This T cell receptor (beta chain) stems from a study of cytomegalovirus exposure and HLA in healthy donors. On the study more broadly: As released early, the data held 80 million to 90 million unique TCRs from HLA-typed donors. Of all 400 or so donors who were genotyped, roughly 81% belonged to the Caucasian-associated ancestry cluster. Broader study findings: Usually a TCR sequence was rare, but some public TCRs were found in many donors. Most CMV-associated TCR beta chains appeared HLA-restricted in a later analysis.

Primers: 60 Vbeta forward and 13 Jbeta reverse. Profiled with immunoSEQ multiplex PCR; TCRdb holds only in-frame clones, not every one. The sample records 110,000 or so clones, about 80% being singletons. As to this clone: What it binds is unknown.

The CDR3 length is 14 residues. The germline gives CDR1 SGHAT, CDR2 FQNNGV. The V gene lost 2 bases and the J gene lost 2 bases, with 9 bases spanning the gap. V gene TRBV11-2 combines with J gene TRBJ1-2; D call uncertain. This receptor was identified in a young woman in good health and CMV-seropositive. The sample comprised PBMCs. CDR3 nucleotides: TGTGCCAGCAGCTTAAGTCGGGGAAACTATGGCTACACCTTC. Translating gives CASSLSRGNYGYTF.